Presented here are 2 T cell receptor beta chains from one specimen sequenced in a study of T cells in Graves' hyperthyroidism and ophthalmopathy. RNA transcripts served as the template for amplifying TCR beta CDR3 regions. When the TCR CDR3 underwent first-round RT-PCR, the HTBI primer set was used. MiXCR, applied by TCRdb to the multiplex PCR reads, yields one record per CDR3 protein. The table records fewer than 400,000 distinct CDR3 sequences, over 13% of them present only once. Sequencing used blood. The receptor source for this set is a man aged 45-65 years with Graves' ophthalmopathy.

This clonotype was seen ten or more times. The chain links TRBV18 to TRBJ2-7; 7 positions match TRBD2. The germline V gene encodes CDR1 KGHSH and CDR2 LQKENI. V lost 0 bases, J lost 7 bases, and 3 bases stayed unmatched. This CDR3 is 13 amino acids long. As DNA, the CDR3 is TGTGCCAGCTCACCACCGAATAGCGGGGAGCAGTACTTC. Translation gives CASSPPNSGEQYF. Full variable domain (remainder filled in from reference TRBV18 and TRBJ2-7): NAGVMQNPRHLVRRRGQEARLRCSPMKGHSHVYWYRQLPEEGLKFMVYLQKENIIDESGMPKERFSAEFPKEGPSILRIQQVVRGDSAAYFCASSPPNSGEQYFGPGTRLTVT.

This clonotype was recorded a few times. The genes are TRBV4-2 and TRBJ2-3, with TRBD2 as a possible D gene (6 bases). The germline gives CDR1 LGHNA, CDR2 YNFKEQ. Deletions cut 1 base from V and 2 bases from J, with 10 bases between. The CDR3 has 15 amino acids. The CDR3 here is CASSQGSRDTDTQYF. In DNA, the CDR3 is TGTGCCAGCAGCCAAGGGTCGCGGGACACAGATACGCAGTATTTT.